This TCR beta chain is from a study of T-cell reconstitution after alpha-beta-depleted transplantation in children. Notes on the study in general: About two months after transplant, alpha-beta T cells reportedly came from several hundred expanded graft clones. A year post-transplant, T-cell counts and diversity derived mostly from newly produced T cells. The origin of high day-60 TCRbeta diversity in some patients lay in surviving recipient T cells and thymic progenitors.

During its preparation, the TCRbeta library received unique molecular identifiers. TCRdb re-derived calls from the PCR reads in MiXCR, one entry per CDR3 protein. Of about 76,000 distinct CDR3 sequences in the sample, roughly an eighth were seen once. Trimming removed 7 bases at V and 13 bases at J, with 11 bases between. The CDR3 has 11 amino acids. Germline CDR1 and CDR2: WSHSY and SAAADI. This clonotype was detected once. The antigen remains undetermined. The receptor was isolated from a male patient aged 2 to 9 who had a stem cell transplant for acute lymphoblastic leukemia, so the T cells may come from the graft donor. The V and J genes are TRBV10-2 and TRBJ1-6; D is uncertain. The starting material was PBMCs, mostly from graft donor cells, obtained 180 days after TCRalphabeta/CD19-depleted stem cell transplant. The CDR3: CASTNNMPLHF. The CDR3, as DNA: TGCGCCAGCACGAATAATATGCCCCTCCACTTT.